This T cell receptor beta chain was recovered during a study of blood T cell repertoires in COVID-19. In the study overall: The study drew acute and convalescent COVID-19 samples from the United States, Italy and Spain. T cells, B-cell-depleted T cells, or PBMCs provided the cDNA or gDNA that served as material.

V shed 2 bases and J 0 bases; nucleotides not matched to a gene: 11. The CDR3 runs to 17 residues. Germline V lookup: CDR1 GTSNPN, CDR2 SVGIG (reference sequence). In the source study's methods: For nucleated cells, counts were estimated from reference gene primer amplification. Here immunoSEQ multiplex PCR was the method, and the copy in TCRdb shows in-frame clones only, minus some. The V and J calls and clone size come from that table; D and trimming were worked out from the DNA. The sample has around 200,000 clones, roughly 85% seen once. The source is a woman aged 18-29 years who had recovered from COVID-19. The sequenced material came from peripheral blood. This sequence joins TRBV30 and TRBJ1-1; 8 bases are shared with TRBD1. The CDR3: CAWSPKDRVFLNTEAFF. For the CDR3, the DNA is TGTGCCTGGAGTCCTAAGGACAGGGTGTTTCTGAACACTGAAGCTTTCTTT.